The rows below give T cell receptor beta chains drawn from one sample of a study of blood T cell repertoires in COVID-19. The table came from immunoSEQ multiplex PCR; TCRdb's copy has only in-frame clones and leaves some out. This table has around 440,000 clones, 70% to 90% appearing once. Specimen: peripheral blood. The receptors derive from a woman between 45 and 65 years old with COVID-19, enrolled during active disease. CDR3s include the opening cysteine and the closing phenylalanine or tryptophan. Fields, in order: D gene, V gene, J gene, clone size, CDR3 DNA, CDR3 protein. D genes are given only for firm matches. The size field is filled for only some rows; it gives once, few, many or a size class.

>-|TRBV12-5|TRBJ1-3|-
TGTGCTAGTGGTTTGGACAGAGCCTCTGGAAACACCATATATTTT
CASGLDRASGNTIYF
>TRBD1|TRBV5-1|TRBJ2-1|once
TGCGCCAGCAGCATGGGACAGGGGTATGAGCAGTTCTTC
CASSMGQGYEQFF
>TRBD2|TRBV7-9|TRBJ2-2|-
TGTGCCAGCAGCTCGATCAGCGGGGGGCCTTCCGGGGAGCTGTTTTTT
CASSSISGGPSGELFF
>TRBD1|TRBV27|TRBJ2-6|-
TGTGCCAGCAGTTTATTGGGGGACAGTAGCTCTGGGGCCAACGTCCTGACTTTC
CASSLLGDSSSGANVLTF
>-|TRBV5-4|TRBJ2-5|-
TGTGCCAGCAGCTTGGATTCCCTGGGGGCCCGTAGGAGCCAGTACTTC
CASSLDSLGARRSQYF
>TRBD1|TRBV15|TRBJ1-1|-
TGTGCCACCAGCAGGGCAGGGGGGCAGGGTGGCGCTGAAGCTTTCTTT
CATSRAGGQGGAEAFF
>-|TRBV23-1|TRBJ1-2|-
TGCGCCAGCAGTCTCTACAGGCATCGGGACTATGGCTACACCTTC
CASSLYRHRDYGYTF
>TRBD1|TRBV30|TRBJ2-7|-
TGTGCCTGCCGGGACAGGGGTTCCTACGAGCAGTACTTC
CACRDRGSYEQYF
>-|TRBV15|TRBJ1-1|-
TGTGCCACCCGGAGTATCTTAGGGGCGAGTACTGAAGCTTTCTTT
CATRSILGASTEAFF
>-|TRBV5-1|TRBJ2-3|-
TGCGCCAGCAGCACCCGGGACTTCACAGATACGCAGTATTTT
CASSTRDFTDTQYF
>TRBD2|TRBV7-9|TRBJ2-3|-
TGTGCCAGCAGCTTAGTCGGGGGGGCCTATACGCAGTATTTT
CASSLVGGAYTQYF
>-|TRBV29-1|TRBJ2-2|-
TGCAGCGTTGTCCCCCCAGAAAACACCGGGGAGCTGTTTTTT
CSVVPPENTGELFF
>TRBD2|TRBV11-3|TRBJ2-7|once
TGTGCCAGCAGCTTAGAACAGCGGGGGGGGCCTCGCTCCTACGAGCAGTACTTC
CASSLEQRGGPRSYEQYF
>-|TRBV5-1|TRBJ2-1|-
TGCGCCAGCAGCCCTAGATCCCGGGACTCCCTCTCCTACAATGAGCAGTTCTTC
CASSPRSRDSLSYNEQFF
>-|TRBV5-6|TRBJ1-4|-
TGTGCCAGCAGCTCCTCGGGGGGCAGGGTTAATGAAAAACTGTTTTTT
CASSSSGGRVNEKLFF
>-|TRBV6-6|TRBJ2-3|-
TGTGCCAGCCAGACGGGGTCAGATACGCAGTATTTT
CASQTGSDTQYF
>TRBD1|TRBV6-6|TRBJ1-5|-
TGTGCCAGCAGTTACTCGGGACAGGGCAATCAGCCCCAGCATTTT
CASSYSGQGNQPQHF
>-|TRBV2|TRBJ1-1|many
TGTGCCAGCAGTGACAGGCAGCCTGAAGCTTTCTTT
CASSDRQPEAFF
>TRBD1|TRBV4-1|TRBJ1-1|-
TGCGCCAGCAGCCAAGTTCGACAGGGCTACACTGAAGCTTTCTTT
CASSQVRQGYTEAFF
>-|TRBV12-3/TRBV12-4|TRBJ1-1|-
TGTGCCAGCAGTTTGGGGCCCTCAGAAGCTTTCTTT
CASSLGPSEAFF
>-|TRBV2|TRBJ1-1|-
TGTGCCAGCACCGGGCCGGGAGAAACGAACACTGAAGCTTTCTTT
CASTGPGETNTEAFF
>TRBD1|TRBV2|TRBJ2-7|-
TGTGCCAGCAGTGGGACAGGTACCTACGAGCAGTACTTC
CASSGTGTYEQYF
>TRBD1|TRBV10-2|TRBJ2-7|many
TGCGCCACTCTAGAGACAGGGATAGGCGAGCAGTACTTC
CATLETGIGEQYF
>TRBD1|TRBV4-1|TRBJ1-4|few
TGCGCCAGCAGCCAAGCAGGGGGTACTAATGAAAAACTGTTTTTT
CASSQAGGTNEKLFF
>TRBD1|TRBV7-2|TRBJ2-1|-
TGTGCCAGCAGCTCGTACAGGGGGACGCGGAATGAGCAGTTCTTC
CASSSYRGTRNEQFF
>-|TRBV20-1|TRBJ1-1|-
TGCAGTGCTACTGACAGTTTGAACACTGAAGCTTTCTTT
CSATDSLNTEAFF
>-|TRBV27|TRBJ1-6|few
TGTGCCAGCAGTTTCAGCGGTTCACCCCTCCACTTT
CASSFSGSPLHF
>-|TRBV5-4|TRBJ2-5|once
TGTGCCAGCACCCCGGAATCACGGGGAAAAGAGACCCAGTACTTC
CASTPESRGKETQYF
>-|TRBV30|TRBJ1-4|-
-
CAWSPGTGFFGEKLFF
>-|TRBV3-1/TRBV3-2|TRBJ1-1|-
TGTGCCAGCAGCCTACTGGGAGGTATGAACACTGAAGCTTTCTTT
CASSLLGGMNTEAFF
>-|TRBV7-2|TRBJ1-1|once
TGTGCCAGCAGCTTACAGGGGTCGGTCACTGAAGCTTTCTTT
CASSLQGSVTEAFF
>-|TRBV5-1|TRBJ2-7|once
TGCGCCAGCAGCTTGGATTCCCAGGGAGGCGAGCAGTACTTC
CASSLDSQGGEQYF
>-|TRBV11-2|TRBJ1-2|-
TGTGCCAGCAGCTCCGGTGAGGGCTATGGCTACACCTTC
CASSSGEGYGYTF
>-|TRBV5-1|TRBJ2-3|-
TGCGCCAGCAGCCCCAGCGCGTCCACAGATACGCAGTATTTT
CASSPSASTDTQYF
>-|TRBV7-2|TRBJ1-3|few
TGTGCCAGCAGCGTTCGACAGAACGGAAACACCATATATTTT
CASSVRQNGNTIYF
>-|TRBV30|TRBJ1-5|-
TGTGCCTGGAGTGTAGGGGTGAACAGCAATCAGCCCCAGCATTTT
CAWSVGVNSNQPQHF
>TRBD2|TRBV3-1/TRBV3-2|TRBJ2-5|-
TGTGCCAGCAGCCATTACCCCAAAGGGGAGCGGGGGGCCGGGGAGACCCAGTACTTC
CASSHYPKGERGAGETQYF
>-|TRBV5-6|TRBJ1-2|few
TGTGCCAGCAGCTTGGACAGCTATGGCTACACCTTC
CASSLDSYGYTF
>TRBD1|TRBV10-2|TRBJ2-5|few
TGCGCCAGCAGACCGACAGGGGGCGACGAGACCCAGTACTTC
CASRPTGGDETQYF
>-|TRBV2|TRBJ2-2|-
TGTGCCAGCAAGGACACCCACAACACCGGGGAGCTGTTTTTT
CASKDTHNTGELFF
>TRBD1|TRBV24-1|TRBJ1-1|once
TGTGCCACCAGTGACCCCGGACAGGGGTTCGGGGGGAACACTGAAGCTTTCTTT
CATSDPGQGFGGNTEAFF
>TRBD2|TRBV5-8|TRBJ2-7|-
TGTGCCAGCAGCATTTATAGCGGGGGGCAGAGCGAGCAGTACTTC
CASSIYSGGQSEQYF
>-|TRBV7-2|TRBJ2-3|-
TGTGCCAGCAGCTTACGCGGGGGCACCGGAGATACGCAGTATTTT
CASSLRGGTGDTQYF
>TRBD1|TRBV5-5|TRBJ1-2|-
TGTGCCAGCAGCTTTATCCTCCGGGACAGGGGACGAGGGTCATATGGCTACACCTTC
CASSFILRDRGRGSYGYTF
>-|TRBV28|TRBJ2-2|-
TGTGCCAGCAGCTATTACTCCGCAAAGGGGCGGGGAAACGGGGAGCTGTTTTTT
CASSYYSAKGRGNGELFF
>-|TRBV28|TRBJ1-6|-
TGTGCCAGCAAGGGAGGGCTAACCTATAATTCACCCCTCCACTTT
CASKGGLTYNSPLHF
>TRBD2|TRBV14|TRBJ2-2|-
TGTGCCAGCAGCCAATGGACTAGCGGGATGACCGGGGAGCTGTTTTTT
CASSQWTSGMTGELFF
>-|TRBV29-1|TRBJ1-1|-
TGCAGCGTTGAAGTATCGCGGAGTGAAGCTTTCTTT
CSVEVSRSEAFF
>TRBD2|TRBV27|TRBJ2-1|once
TGTGCCAGCAGTTTAGGCACTAGCGGGGGCAATGAGCAGTTCTTC
CASSLGTSGGNEQFF
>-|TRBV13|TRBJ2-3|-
TGTGCCAGCAGCTTAGGAGCCACAGGGCACACAGATACGCAGTATTTT
CASSLGATGHTDTQYF
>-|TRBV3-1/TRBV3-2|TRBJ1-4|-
TGTGCCAGCAGCCAAGGGGCGATTGGTGAAAAACTGTTTTTT
CASSQGAIGEKLFF
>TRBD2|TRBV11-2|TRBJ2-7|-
TGTGCCAGCAGATCTTTGGGGGGGGTTGGTGAGCAGTACTTC
CASRSLGGVGEQYF
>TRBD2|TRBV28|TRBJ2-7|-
TGTGCCAGCACCAATTCGGGGGGTACCTACGAGCAGTACTTC
CASTNSGGTYEQYF
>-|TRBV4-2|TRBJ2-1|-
TGTGCCAGCAGCCAAGATACGGGGTCGAGCTCCTACAATGAGCAGTTCTTC
CASSQDTGSSSYNEQFF
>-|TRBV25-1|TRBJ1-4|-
TGTGCCAGCAGTGACCCTCAAGGGGGGGGCCAAGGTGAAAAACTGTTTTTT
CASSDPQGGGQGEKLFF
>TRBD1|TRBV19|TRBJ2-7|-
TGTGCCAGTACCCCTGGGACAGGGGGCTCCTACGAGCAGTACTTC
CASTPGTGGSYEQYF
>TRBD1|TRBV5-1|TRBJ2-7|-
TGCGCCAGCAGCGCTGGGACAGTCTCCTACGAGCAGTACTTC
CASSAGTVSYEQYF
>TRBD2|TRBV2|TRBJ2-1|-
TGTGCCACCAAGCGGGGGGGTTTCAATGAGCAGTTCTTC
CATKRGGFNEQFF
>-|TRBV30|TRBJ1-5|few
TGTGCCTGGAGTTCAGTTAGGGACACCAATCAGCCCCAGCATTTT
CAWSSVRDTNQPQHF